This TCR beta chain was recovered during a study of control samples from healthy donors and cancer patients. Germline V CDR1 and CDR2: SGHRS, YFSETQ. V shed 0 bases and J shed 2 bases, with 8 bases lying between them. The CDR3 covers 14 residues. TCRdb keeps only in-frame clones here, not all; method: immunoSEQ multiplex PCR. The table shows approximately 120,000 clones, with less than 90% occurring only once. This chain connects TRBV5-1 to TRBJ2-5; D not certain. This TCR was recovered from a man in his late teens or twenties in good health. Material: blood. CDR3 DNA sequence: TGCGCCAGCAGCTTGGGTTCGCTTCAAGAGACCCAGTACTTC. Amino acids: CASSLGSLQETQYF.